The entry below describes one T cell receptor (beta chain). TCRdb processed the 5' RACE reads anew with MiXCR; each CDR3 protein has one entry. The sample has 75,000 to 85,000 distinct CDR3 sequences, about a fifth seen once. The sample originates from a study of spatial heterogeneity in lung cancer. Time point described: sample taken at primary tumor resection. Unsorted whole RNA samples from tumor, nontumor lung or frozen PBMC were sequenced. Samples were obtained from approximately 72 donors, all untreated early-stage non-small cell lung cancer patients. The sequence was obtained from a male donor with early-stage non-small cell lung cancer. Sample: PBMCs, taken at surgery.

The CDR3 spells CASSFHHGGWTEAFF. DNA of the CDR3: TGTGCCAGCAGTTTCCACCACGGAGGGTGGACTGAAGCTTTCTTT. The J gene is TRBJ1-1, the V gene TRBV28, with D unclear. Germline V gene sequence: CDR1 MDHEN, CDR2 SYDVKM. Trimming took off 3 bases at V and 5 bases at J, with 16 bases between the two ends. The CDR3 consists of 15 residues.